This T cell receptor beta chain was documented in a study of identical twins. The CDR3 extends over 18 amino acids. From germline, CDR1 is MNHEY and CDR2 SVGAGI. The ends lost 0 bases at V and 1 base at J; junction bases unmatched: 11. This clonotype occurred a few times. Its target is unknown. TCRdb processed the 5' RACE reads anew with MiXCR; each CDR3 protein has one entry. The sample comprises approximately 630,000 distinct CDR3 sequences, under 8.5% of which are singletons, and 1.5% to 2% rests with the top ten. Study-level points and caveats: Cord blood beta clonotypes that were abundant carried fewer insertions, and memory repertoires showed no such trend. Less excess twin sharing appeared in beta out-of-frame sequences.

These data also formed part of another study, on yellow fever vaccine responses in identical twins.

The chain is built from TRBV6-5 and TRBJ2-5, with 7 bases fitting TRBD2. The source is a woman between 18 and 29 years old in good health. Sequenced material: PBMCs. CDR3 DNA sequence: TGTGCCAGCAGTTACTCGGCCAGAAGCGGGGAGTCCCAAGAGACCCAGTACTTC. Its protein is CASSYSARSGESQETQYF.